The next 4 T cell receptor beta chains were all read from a single sample in a study of T cell responses to AZD1222 COVID-19 vaccine. The assay was immunoSEQ multiplex PCR, and TCRdb's table has in-frame clones only and misses some. The data show tens of thousands of clones, with under 90% seen just once and approximately 1.4% held by the top ten. Material: peripheral blood, obtained 28 days after the second AZD1222 dose. The receptors were gathered from an adult who received the AZD1222 COVID-19 vaccine.

This sequence joins TRBV6-2 or TRBV6-3 and TRBJ2-7; 8 bases match TRBD1. The V and J ends lost 2 bases and 6 bases, in that order; junction bases with no gene match: 9. The CDR3 totals 15 residues. Per germline, CDR1 MNHEY and CDR2 SVGEGT. The CDR3 reads CASSYTGTGLAEQYF. The CDR3 nucleotides are TGTGCCAGCAGTTACACCGGGACAGGACTTGCCGAGCAGTACTTC.

This clone was seen a single time. The V gene is TRBV7-9, the J gene TRBJ1-1; the match to TRBD1 covers 8 bases. The CDR3 consists of 15 residues. Unmatched junction bases numbered 9, after V lost 4 bases and J lost 5 bases. CDR1 SEHNR and CDR2 FQNEAQ come from the germline V gene (reference sequence). The CDR3 reads CASSYQTGGRTEAFF. The CDR3 nucleotides read TGTGCCAGCAGCTATCAAACAGGGGGTAGGACTGAAGCTTTCTTT.

The genes are TRBV6-1 and TRBJ1-2; possible D gene TRBD1, 5 bases. This CDR3 spans 16 amino acids. The V gene's germline CDR1 is MNHNS and CDR2 SASEGT. Trimming took off 6 bases at V and 3 bases at J, with 20 bases between the two ends. The CDR3 DNA sequence: TGTGCCAGCAGGGAAAATGCCCTTGGGGACTACTATGGCTACACCTTC. Translating gives CASRENALGDYYGYTF.

The chain has TRBV14 and TRBJ1-1; 7 bases align to TRBD1. The germline V gene has CDR1 SGHDN and CDR2 FVKESK. Trimming removed 6 bases from V and 1 base from J; junction bases left unmatched: 5. The CDR3 totals 14 residues. The CDR3 bases are TGTGCCAGCAGAGGGGGCACACGGAACACTGAAGCTTTCTTT. Protein: CASRGGTRNTEAFF.